Presented here are 17 T cell receptor beta chains from one specimen sequenced in a study of blood T cell repertoires in COVID-19. Method: immunoSEQ multiplex PCR; TCRdb's copy keeps in-frame clones and lacks some. The table has about 330,000 clones, roughly nine tenths seen once. Sequencing was carried out using PBMCs or T cells enriched from blood (not recorded which). The source is a woman in her twenties or thirties who had recovered from COVID-19.

The chain is built from TRBV28 and TRBJ2-5; D might be TRBD1 (6 bases). V lost 6 bases to trimming and J lost 2 bases, with 19 bases between them. Germline CDR1 and CDR2: MDHEN and SYDVKM. The CDR3 covers 16 residues. CDR3 sequence reads: CASSRPQGGGQETQYF. The DNA of the CDR3 is TGTGCCAGCAGCCGACCACAGGGCGGCGGACAAGAGACCCAGTACTTC.

This clone turned up a few times. The chain has TRBV5-6 and TRBJ2-5; possible D gene TRBD1, 6 bases. The germline V gene has CDR1 SGHDT and CDR2 YYEEEE. Trimming took off 2 bases at V and 2 bases at J, with 13 bases between the two ends. This CDR3 has 15 residues. The CDR3 protein is CASSLQGRMQETQYF. In nucleotides, the CDR3 is TGTGCCAGCAGCTTACAGGGCCGAATGCAAGAGACCCAGTACTTC.

In DNA form, the CDR3 reads TGTGCCAGCAGTTGGGGCAGGGCCCAGCCCCAGCATTTT. Protein product: CASSWGRAQPQHF. V and J are TRBV12-3 or TRBV12-4 and TRBJ1-5; D may be TRBD1 (5 bases). V lost 4 bases and J lost 7, with 11 bases in between. This CDR3 spans 13 amino acids.

V usage is TRBV4-2 and J usage is TRBJ1-5, with no clear D. The CDR3 length is 16 residues. CDR1 and CDR2 (germline): LGHNA, YNFKEQ. V lost 0 bases, J lost 5 bases, and 14 bases lay in between. CDR3 nucleotides: TGTGCCAGCAGCCAAGATCGAACAGAGAAGGATCAGCCCCAGCATTTT. Protein product: CASSQDRTEKDQPQHF.

The chain uses TRBV18 and TRBJ2-3, with TRBD2 matching over 10 bases. Germline CDR1 reads KGHSH; CDR2 reads LQKENI. Trimming took 0 bases from V and 3 from J; bases not matched to a gene: 0. CDR3 size: 15 residues. CDR3 DNA: TGTGCCAGCTCACCACCTAGCGGGGGGACAGATACGCAGTATTTT. Translation gives CASSPPSGGTDTQYF.

About this clone itself: Other nucleotide sequences in the sample specify the same CDR3. The rearrangement links TRBV28 to TRBJ1-5; no reliable D call. V dropped 2 bases and J dropped 7 bases, with 12 bases sitting between them. This CDR3 has 14 residues. Germline V gives CDR1 MDHEN, CDR2 SYDVKM. CDR3 sequence (DNA): TGTGCCAGCAGTTTACGGGGTGGAGGGCAGCCCCAGCATTTT. This translates into CASSLRGGGQPQHF.

The rearrangement uses TRBV2 and TRBJ1-2, with a weak D call TRBD1 (5 bases). Deletions cut 8 bases from V and 4 bases from J, with 8 bases between. Germline assignment: CDR1 SNHLY and CDR2 FYNNEI. The CDR3 extends over 11 amino acids. CDR3 loop: CASGALYGYTF. For the CDR3, the DNA is TGTGCCAGCGGGGCCCTCTATGGCTACACCTTC. The whole variable domain, filled in from reference TRBV2 and TRBJ1-2, reads EPEVTQTPSHQVTQMGQEVILRCVPISNHLYFYWYRQILGQKVEFLVSFYNNEISEKSEIFDDQFSVERPDGSNFTLKIRSTKLEDSAMYFCASGALYGYTFGSGTRLTVV.

The chain is built from TRBV10-1 and TRBJ1-4; 9 bases match TRBD1. This CDR3 has 19 amino acids. V was clipped by 5 bases and J by 8 bases; unmatched bases: 21. The germline V gene encodes CDR1 WNHNN and CDR2 SYGVQD (reference sequence). CDR3 sequence reads: CASSSNRDRVFGVHEKLFF. CDR3 DNA: TGCGCCAGCAGTTCGAACCGGGACAGGGTTTTTGGTGTACACGAAAAACTGTTTTTT.

The chain recombines TRBV18 with TRBJ1-4; D remains unclear. CDR3 length: 13 residues. CDR1 is KGHSH, CDR2 LQKENI, per germline. V was pared by 3 bases and J by 2 bases, with 4 bases between. As DNA, the CDR3 is TGTGCCAGCTCACCGGGCACTAATGAAAAACTGTTTTTT. Encoded protein: CASSPGTNEKLFF.

The chain is built from TRBV29-1 and TRBJ2-6, with 10 bases matching TRBD1. The CDR3 length is 18 residues. Germline V gene sequence: CDR1 SQVTM, CDR2 ANQGSEA. V gave up 1 base and J gave up 3 bases; unmatched junction bases: 9. CDR3 region: CSVEARDRGVSGANVLTF. In DNA form, the CDR3 reads TGCAGCGTTGAAGCCCGGGACAGGGGCGTTAGTGGGGCCAACGTCCTGACTTTC.

This rearrangement joins TRBV5-1 to TRBJ1-5; 7 bases line up with TRBD1. Germline CDR1 and CDR2: SGHRS and YFSETQ. The CDR3 loop spans 16 amino acids. With 1 base clipped from V and 3 bases from J, the junction kept 7 bases outside the gene matches. CDR3 sequence (DNA): TGCGCCAGCAGCTTGACCGGGACAGAATCCAATCAGCCCCAGCATTTT. Amino acid sequence: CASSLTGTESNQPQHF.

The rearrangement joins TRBV4-1 to TRBJ2-3; weak D call: TRBD1 (6 bases). Germline CDR1 and CDR2: MGHRA and YSYEKL. Trimming took off 7 bases at V and 0 bases at J, with 11 bases between the two ends. This CDR3 is 14 amino acids long. The CDR3 DNA is TGCGCCAGCAACCGACAGGAGAGCACAGATACGCAGTATTTT. Encoded protein: CASNRQESTDTQYF.

This chain links TRBV2 with TRBJ1-2, with D possibly being TRBD1 (5 bases). Trimming left V 0 bases short and J 6 bases short, with 11 bases between. Germline-derived CDR1 and CDR2 are SNHLY and FYNNEI. The length of the CDR3 is 14 residues. CDR3: CASSEAVGAHGYTF. CDR3 DNA sequence: TGTGCCAGCAGTGAAGCAGTTGGGGCGCATGGCTACACCTTC.

The chain uses TRBV14 and TRBJ1-3; 9 positions agree with TRBD1. V shed 5 bases and J 3 bases; nucleotides not matched to a gene: 5. Germline V gene data show CDR1 as SGHDN and CDR2 as FVKESK. CDR3 length equals 15 residues. In DNA form, the CDR3 reads TGTGCCAGCAGCGAACAGGGGGCTCGTGGAAACACCATATATTTT. Translation: CASSEQGARGNTIYF.

This chain links TRBV2 with TRBJ1-1; TRBD1 might be the D (5 bases). The CDR3 has 15 amino acids. V lost 7 bases and J lost 5, with 20 bases in between. CDR1 and CDR2 from the germline V gene are SNHLY and FYNNEI. The CDR3 DNA sequence: TGTGCCAGCAACCCCAATGGGGCCCGAACTACTGAAGCTTTCTTT. It is translated as CASNPNGARTTEAFF.

The DNA for the CDR3 is TGTGCCAGCAGCCCTCGGGGACAGGGGGGTGTGGAGCAGTTCTTC. The encoded protein is CASSPRGQGGVEQFF. This chain connects TRBV13 to TRBJ2-1; 11 nucleotides align to TRBD1. CDR1 PRHDT and CDR2 FYEKMQ come from the germline V gene (reference sequence). This CDR3 spans 15 amino acids. J gave up 10 bases and V 5 bases, and 10 bases lay outside the gene matches.

The chain joins TRBV5-6 to TRBJ1-1; possibly TRBD1 for D (6 bases). V was clipped by 0 bases and J by 3 bases, with 9 bases between them. This CDR3 spans 14 amino acids. CDR1 and CDR2 from the germline V gene are SGHDT and YYEEEE. The CDR3, as DNA: TGTGCCAGCAGCTTGGCCAGGGGCTACACTGAAGCTTTCTTT. This gives the protein CASSLARGYTEAFF.